The clone carrying this T cell receptor (beta chain) turned up a few times. Its antigen is still unknown. This sample was taken from a study of cytomegalovirus exposure and HLA in healthy donors. The CDR3 consists of 16 residues. Trimming shortened V by 1 base and J by 0 bases, and 12 bases separated the two germline ends. Germline CDR1 and CDR2: LGHNA and YNFKEQ. Study-wide results and caveats: CMV serostatus stood as the only immune exposure information on hand. One variant, a missense change in DCLRE1C, was linked in a later analysis to TCR beta V- and J-gene trimming.

At the time of sampling, donors were nominally healthy, though unrecorded immune exposures were likely. Primers included in the PCR were 60 Vbeta and 13 Jbeta primers. In the original processing: In a later analysis, of 70 million to 85 million unique beta chains, approximately 10 million appeared in at least two donors. TCRdb's table, derived via immunoSEQ multiplex PCR, lists solely in-frame clones and lacks some. Clone size and the V and J calls come from that table; the DNA yielded D and trimming. In the table there are 180,000 or so clones, under 9.5% of which are singletons. The sequenced material came from PBMCs. This clonotype was obtained from a woman aged 30 to 39 in good health and CMV-seropositive. The chain recombines TRBV4-2 with TRBJ1-1, with D perhaps matching TRBD1 (5 bases). CDR3 DNA sequence: TGTGCCAGCAGCCAAGGGCAGGGCCTCATGAACACTGAAGCTTTCTTT. This gives the protein CASSQGQGLMNTEAFF.